This TCR beta chain was sequenced for a study of blood T cell repertoires in COVID-19. As handled by the study authors: Amplification from reference gene primers served as the basis for estimated nucleated cell counts. Measured with immunoSEQ multiplex PCR; TCRdb has only the in-frame clones, and not every one. That table is the source of V, J and clone size, and D and trimming were worked out from the DNA. The sample yields 300,000 to 400,000 clones, around nine tenths seen once. The CDR3 sequence is 14 residues long. Germline V gene sequence: CDR1 SNHLY, CDR2 FYNNEI. V was clipped by 5 bases and J by 3 bases, with 14 bases between them. Study members were between about 18 and 100 years old and lived in 25 or so US regions. Cohort 3 donors counted as recovered after two negative PCRs, clearance, or resolved symptoms.

Specimen: PBMCs or T cells enriched from blood (not recorded which). This chain joins TRBV2 and TRBJ2-7; D might be TRBD2 (6 bases). This TCR was recovered from a woman under 30 who had recovered from COVID-19. The CDR3 sequence: CASSWGLHGYEQYF. The CDR3 DNA reads as TGTGCCAGCAGTTGGGGACTTCACGGCTACGAGCAGTACTTC.